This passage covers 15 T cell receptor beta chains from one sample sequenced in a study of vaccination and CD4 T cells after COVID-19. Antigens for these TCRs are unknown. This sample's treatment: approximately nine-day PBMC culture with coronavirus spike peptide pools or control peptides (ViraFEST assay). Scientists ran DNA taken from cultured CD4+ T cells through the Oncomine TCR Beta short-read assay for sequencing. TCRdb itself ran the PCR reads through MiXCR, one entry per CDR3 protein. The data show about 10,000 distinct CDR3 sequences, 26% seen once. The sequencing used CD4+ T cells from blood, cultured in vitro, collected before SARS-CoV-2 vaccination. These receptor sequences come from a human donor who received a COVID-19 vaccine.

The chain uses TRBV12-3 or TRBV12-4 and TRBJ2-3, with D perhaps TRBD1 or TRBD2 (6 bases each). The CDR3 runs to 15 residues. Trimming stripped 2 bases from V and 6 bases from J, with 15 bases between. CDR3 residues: CASSLPTRGEDTQYF. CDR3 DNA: TGTGCCAGCAGTTTACCGACTAGGGGGGAGGATACGCAGTATTTT.

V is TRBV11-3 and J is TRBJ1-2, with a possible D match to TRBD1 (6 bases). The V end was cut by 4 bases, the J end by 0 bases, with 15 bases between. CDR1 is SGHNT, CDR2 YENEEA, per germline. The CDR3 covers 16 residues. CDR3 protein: CASSSGQAGSNYGYTF. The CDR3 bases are TGTGCCAGCAGCTCGGGACAAGCCGGATCTAACTATGGCTACACCTTC.

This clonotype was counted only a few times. The CDR3 sequence: CSASRAGARYF. Written as DNA, the CDR3 is TGCAGTGCTAGTAGGGCGGGGGCGAGGTATTTT. This chain joins TRBV20-1 and TRBJ2-3; TRBD2 is a possible D gene (7 bases). Germline V CDR1 and CDR2: DFQATT, SNEGSKA (reference sequence). The CDR3 totals 11 residues. V was clipped by 3 bases and J by 14 bases, with 15 bases between them.

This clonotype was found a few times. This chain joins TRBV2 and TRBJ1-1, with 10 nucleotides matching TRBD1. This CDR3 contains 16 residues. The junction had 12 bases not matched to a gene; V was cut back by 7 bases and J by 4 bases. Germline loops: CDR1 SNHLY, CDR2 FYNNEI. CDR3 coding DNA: TGTGCCAGCACCCTCGGGACAGGGGCGGGGAGCACTGAAGCTTTCTTT. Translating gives CASTLGTGAGSTEAFF.

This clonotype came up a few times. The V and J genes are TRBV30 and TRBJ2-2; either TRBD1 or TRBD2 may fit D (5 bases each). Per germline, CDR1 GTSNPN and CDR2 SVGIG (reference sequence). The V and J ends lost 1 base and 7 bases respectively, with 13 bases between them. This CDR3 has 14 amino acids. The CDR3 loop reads CAWSEQGAGGELFF. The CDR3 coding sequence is TGTGCCTGGAGTGAGCAGGGAGCCGGCGGGGAGCTGTTTTTT. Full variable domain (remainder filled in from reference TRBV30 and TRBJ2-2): SQTIHQWPATLVQPVGSPLSLECTVEGTSNPNLYWYRQAAGRGLQLLFYSVGIGQISSEVPQNLSASRPQDRQFILSSKKLLLSDSGFYLCAWSEQGAGGELFFGEGSRLTVL.

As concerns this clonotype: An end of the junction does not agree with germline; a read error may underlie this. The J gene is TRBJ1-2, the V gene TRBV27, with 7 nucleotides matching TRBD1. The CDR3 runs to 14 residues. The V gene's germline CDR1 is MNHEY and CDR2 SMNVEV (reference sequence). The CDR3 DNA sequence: TGTGGCAGCAGCCAGAACAGGGGCTTAGATGGCTACACCTTC. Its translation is CGSSQNRGLDGYTF.

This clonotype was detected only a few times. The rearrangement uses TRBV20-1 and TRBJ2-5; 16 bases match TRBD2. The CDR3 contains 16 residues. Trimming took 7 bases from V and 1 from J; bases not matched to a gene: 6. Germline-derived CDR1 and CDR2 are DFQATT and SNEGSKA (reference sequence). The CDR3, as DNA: TGCAGTGTAGGGACTAGCGGGGGGGGAATCCAAGAGACCCAGTACTTC. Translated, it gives CSVGTSGGGIQETQYF.

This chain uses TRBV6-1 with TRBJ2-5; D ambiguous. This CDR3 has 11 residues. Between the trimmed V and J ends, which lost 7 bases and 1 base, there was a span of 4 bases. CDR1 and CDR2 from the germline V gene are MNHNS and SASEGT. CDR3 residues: CASKAQETQYF. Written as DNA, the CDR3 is TGTGCCAGCAAGGCCCAAGAGACCCAGTACTTC.

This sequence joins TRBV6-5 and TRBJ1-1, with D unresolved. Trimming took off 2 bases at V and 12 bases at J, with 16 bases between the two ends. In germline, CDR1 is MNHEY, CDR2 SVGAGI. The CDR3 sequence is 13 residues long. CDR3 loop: CASSYSRGEETFF. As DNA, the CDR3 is TGTGCCAGCAGTTACAGTCGGGGAGAAGAGACTTTCTTT.

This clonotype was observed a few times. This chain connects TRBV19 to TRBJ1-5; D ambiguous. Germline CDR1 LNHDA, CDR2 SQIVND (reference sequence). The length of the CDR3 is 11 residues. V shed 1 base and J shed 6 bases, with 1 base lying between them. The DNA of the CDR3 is TGTGCCAGTAGTATAGGTCAGCCCCAGCATTTT. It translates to CASSIGQPQHF.

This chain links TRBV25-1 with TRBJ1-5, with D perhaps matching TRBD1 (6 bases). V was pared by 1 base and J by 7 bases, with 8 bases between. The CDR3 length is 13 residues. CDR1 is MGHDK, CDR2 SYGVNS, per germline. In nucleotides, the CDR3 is TGTGCCAGCAGTGAATCGGGGGCGCAGCCCCAGCATTTT. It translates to CASSESGAQPQHF.

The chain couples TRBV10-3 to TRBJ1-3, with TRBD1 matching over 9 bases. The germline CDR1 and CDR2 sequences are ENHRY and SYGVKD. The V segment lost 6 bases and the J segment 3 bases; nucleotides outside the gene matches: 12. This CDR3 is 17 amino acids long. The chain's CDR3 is CAISPHTGGARGNTIYF. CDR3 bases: TGTGCCATCAGCCCACACACAGGGGGCGCCCGTGGAAACACCATATATTTT.

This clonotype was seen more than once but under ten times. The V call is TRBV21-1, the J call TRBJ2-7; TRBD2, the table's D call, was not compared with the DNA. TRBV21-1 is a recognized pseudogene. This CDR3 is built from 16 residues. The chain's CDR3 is CASSKRQGTWDYEQYF. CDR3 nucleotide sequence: TGTGCCAGCAGCAAAAGACAAGGGACTTGGGACTACGAGCAGTACTTC.

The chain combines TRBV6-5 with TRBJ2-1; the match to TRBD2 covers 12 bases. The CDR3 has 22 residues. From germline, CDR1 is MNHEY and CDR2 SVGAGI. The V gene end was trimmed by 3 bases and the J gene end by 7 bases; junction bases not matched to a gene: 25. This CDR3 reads CASSYDLTGLAGGPQGMNEQFF. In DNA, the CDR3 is TGTGCCAGCAGTTATGATCTTACGGGGCTAGCGGGGGGGCCTCAAGGGATGAATGAGCAGTTCTTC.

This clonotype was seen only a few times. CDR3 region: CASSLSGIYGTQYF. CDR3 nucleotide sequence: TGTGCCAGCAGTTTATCCGGGATTTATGGGACCCAGTACTTC. This chain links TRBV27 with TRBJ2-5, with D possibly TRBD2 on 5 matching bases. V lost 0 bases to trimming and J lost 7 bases, with 12 bases between them. The CDR3 extends over 14 amino acids. From germline, CDR1 is MNHEY and CDR2 SMNVEV (reference sequence).